The T cell receptor (beta chain) described here comes from a study of cytomegalovirus exposure and HLA in healthy donors. Study-wide results and caveats: High sensitivity and specificity were reportedly achieved when the classifier diagnosed cytomegalovirus status.

It was the approximately 130-subject validation cohort, separate from the approximately 700-subject first cohort, to which the donors belonged. Sequencing was performed with immunoSEQ multiplex PCR; in TCRdb, only in-frame clones are kept and a portion is missing. The sample records fewer than 100,000 clones, just over 90% being singletons. Trimming removed 4 bases from V and 0 bases from J, with 7 bases in between. CDR3 length: 13 amino acids. CDR1 is SNHLY and CDR2 is FYNNEI in the germline V gene. About this clone itself: Its cognate antigen is unknown.

Sample: PBMCs. The sequence derives from a man between 25 and 39 years old in good health and CMV-seronegative. The chain employs TRBV2 and TRBJ2-7, with a tentative D call TRBD1 (6 bases). CDR3 residues: CASSGTDSYEQYF. The DNA of the CDR3 is TGTGCCAGCAGTGGGACAGACTCCTACGAGCAGTACTTC.